This entry is about one T cell receptor beta chain. This clonotype was seen repeatedly, ten times or more. Which antigen it targets is not known. Base quality data are lacking; no much larger clone is found one base away. The CDR3 spans 15 residues, from the cysteine through the phenylalanine. The kept DNA is CDR3 alone, 45 bases in frame from the first base. The V and J ends are trimmed by 3 bases and 6 bases, leaving 21 bases between them. The germline V gene encodes CDR1 DFQATT and CDR2 SNEGSKA (reference sequence). The time point label for this specimen denotes: newly diagnosed GD, antithyroid drugs for less than 3 months. For both TCR sequencing and RNA sequencing, RNA was extracted from PBMCs using TRIzol. The diagnosis of Graves' disease followed American Thyroid Association guidelines. Patients for the study were recruited at an endocrinology department in Xi'an, China. Each patient gave 7 to 9.5 milliliters of peripheral blood, collected in an EDTA anticoagulant tube. Ficoll Paque Plus density gradient separation was used to isolate PBMCs, and no further T cell sorting was done. An Agilent 2100 Bioanalyzer and agarose gel were used to check RNA quality, and a NanoDrop 2000 was used to measure RNA concentration.

The data originate from a study of regulatory T cells in long-lasting Graves disease (dated by TCRdb to the early 2020s). About the full investigation: In the newly diagnosed Graves' disease group, patients had been taking antithyroid drugs for less than 3 months. Peripheral blood TCR sequencing and RNA sequencing compared persistent Graves' disease patients with newly diagnosed Graves' disease patients. The study took place in China and was registered as a clinical trial. TCR sequencing covered 13 persistent and approximately 20 newly diagnosed Graves' disease patients, about 35 samples in total. The paper's findings and limits, for the study overall: More public clonotypes were shared among persistent patients (about 2,800) than among newly diagnosed patients (approximately 1,000). The small sample size was acknowledged by the authors as a limitation that may reduce accuracy. Because the primary lesion, thyroid tissue, could not be accessed, the study looked at peripheral blood alone. Persistent Graves' disease patients showed lower TCR Shannon entropy and fewer highly expanded clones than newly diagnosed patients, suggesting clonal expansion. Persistent disease showed preferential use of TRBV28, TRBJ1-2 and TRBJ2-5, whereas newly diagnosed disease favored TRBV20-1 and TRBJ2-1. Sequencing and analysis were limited to the TCR beta chain.

The method was multiplex PCR. Sequencing took place on an Illumina HiSeq 4000. To build TCR beta libraries, CDR3 regions were amplified by Arm-PCR using iRepertoire HTBI primers. PCR products were gel purified before sequencing. The authors processed their data as follows. Gene usage analysis of CDR3 amino acid clonotypes relied on the approximately 60 TRBV and 14 TRBJ segments identified across samples. COPE and FqMerger were used to merge filtered high-quality paired reads into contigs. BLAST was used to align contigs to IMGT TRBV, TRBD and TRBJ reference genes, and CDR3 was defined according to IMGT. Clonotypes above 0.1% frequency were classified as highly expanded clones. Repertoire diversity was measured by Shannon entropy, and V-J evenness by the Gini coefficient. A clonotype found in more than one individual was treated as public. In TCRdb, the public reads were trimmed at Q25 with fastp and aligned with MiXCR, with productive beta chains retained. Rows with one shared CDR3 protein collapse into an entry with the most common genes and DNA. These V and J calls derive from TCRdb rather than the authors' analysis. The sample table records roughly 260,000 distinct CDR3 sequences; 15% to 20% of these occur just once. The ten largest clones add up to 14% of the sample.

These records were also assigned to another study, of T cells in Graves' hyperthyroidism and ophthalmopathy. The second study, in turn, reports: Stable Graves' hyperthyroidism was defined as the absence of progression to ophthalmopathy over 18 months of follow-up. The hyperthyroidism patients were between 18 and 65 years old and newly diagnosed, with a disease duration of less than 2 months. Any patient with an uncontrolled infection, another autoimmune disease, pregnancy or lactation was excluded. Diagnoses were established on the basis of clinical symptoms, serum thyroxine and TRAb, thyroid ultrasound, and orbital computed tomography. A first-round RT-PCR of the TCR CDR3 used the HTBI primer set with the Qiagen OneStep RT-PCR kit. Most expanded thyroid clonotypes (frequency above 0.001) were also detected in blood, suggesting blood repertoires may reflect thyroid immune responses. In cross-validation, a model built on a 13 V-J signature told ophthalmopathy apart from stable hyperthyroidism with 85% to 90% sensitivity and about 81% specificity, and in testing the same model reached 80%/75%. In validation, the model predicted progression to ophthalmopathy with approximately 70% sensitivity and less than 80% specificity, a median of approximately 6.5 months before onset. A discovery cohort of fewer than 110 patients, about 44 with Graves' ophthalmopathy and 57 with stable Graves' hyperthyroidism, was used to find distinguishing TCR V-J signatures. Prospective prediction of ophthalmopathy was tested in an independent validation cohort of fewer than 20 hyperthyroidism patients and 17 patients who later progressed to ophthalmopathy. The roughly 100 discovery patients were randomly divided into training and test sets at a 7:3 ratio. The study also compared thyroid tissue and blood T-cell repertoires from five or six Graves' hyperthyroidism patients. After blood sampling, hyperthyroidism patients were treated with methimazole at a starting dose of 30 mg daily, and ophthalmopathy patients were treated with high-dose intravenous methylprednisolone. The libraries were constructed in a second round of multiplex PCR and then size-selected and purified. The libraries were sequenced on an Illumina HiSeq2000 using paired-end 100 bp reads. SOAPnuke was used to process the raw data, with reads discarded if the reads contained adapters or uncalled bases, had a mean Phred below 15, or lacked an exact constant-primer or identifier match. High-quality paired reads were merged using COPE v1.2.5, and each unique nucleotide sequence was defined as a clonotype. Clonotypes were aligned to IMGT TRBV, TRBD and TRBJ reference segments using MiTCR v1.1. The analysis included only V-J combinations with a frequency above 0.0001, which together covered 99% to 99.2% of the repertoires. A TCS score was defined as the ratio of F50 (clonal expansion) to E x V (chaos), with BLOSUM62-based TCRdist applied between CDR3 peptides within each V-J. Welch's t-statistics and random forest reduced just over 500 V-J features to roughly 13, which were used in a naive Bayes classifier (R e1071). No statistical method was used to fix the sample size in advance, and group allocation was not hidden from the investigators. The paper reports TCR Vbeta CDR3 sequencing of 140 or so peripheral blood samples: 43 ophthalmopathy, under 80 hyperthyroidism and around 17 progressor patients.

This chain joins TRBV20-1 to TRBJ2-7, and perhaps TRBD1 as D gene, on 6 matching bases. This sequence was found in a woman younger than 45 with Graves disease. Donor details come from another sample of the same person, matched by shared clones. The sample consisted of peripheral blood mononuclear cells (PBMCs), taken at new diagnosis, from a patient treated with antithyroid drugs. DNA sequence: TGCAGTGCTAGTACCAACACCGGGACACGGGTCGAGCAGTACTTC. Its translation reads: CSASTNTGTRVEQYF.